Listed here are 7 T cell receptor beta chains from one sample, sequenced in a study of T cell responses to AZD1222 COVID-19 vaccine. The assay was immunoSEQ multiplex PCR, and TCRdb's table has in-frame clones only and misses some. The table has 140,000 to 150,000 clones, about 93% seen once; the top ten hold 3.5% to 4.5%. The sample in question was peripheral blood, obtained 28 days after the second AZD1222 dose. All receptors derive from an adult who received the AZD1222 COVID-19 vaccine.

The rearrangement links TRBV7-9 to TRBJ2-1; 8 bases match TRBD2. The junction had 13 bases not matched to a gene; V was cut back by 7 bases and J by 8 bases. The CDR3 runs 15 residues. From germline, CDR1 is SEHNR and CDR2 FQNEAQ (reference sequence). CDR3: CASTGVGRAEDEQFF. CDR3 sequence (DNA): TGTGCCAGCACCGGCGTCGGGAGGGCCGAGGATGAGCAGTTCTTC.

The chain employs TRBV6-5 and TRBJ1-1, with TRBD1 matching over 9 bases. From germline, CDR1 is MNHEY and CDR2 SVGAGI. The length of the CDR3 is 14 residues. Trimming took 6 bases from V and 8 from J; bases not matched to a gene: 10. CDR3 amino acids: CASSRSGTGTEAFF. For the CDR3, the DNA is TGTGCCAGCAGCCGGTCCGGGACAGGGACCGAAGCTTTCTTT.

V gene TRBV7-8 combines with J gene TRBJ2-7; 7 bases are a match to TRBD1. V lost 3 bases to trimming and J lost 5 bases; unmatched junction nucleotides: 13. The CDR3 loop spans 16 amino acids. The germline CDR1 and CDR2 sequences are SGHVS and FQNEAQ. The CDR3 region is CASSLRTGQLPDEQYF. The CDR3 coding sequence is TGTGCCAGCAGCTTGAGAACGGGACAGCTCCCTGACGAGCAGTACTTC.

A remark on this clone: This same CDR3 is encoded by further DNA sequences in the sample. The V gene is TRBV20-1, the J gene TRBJ2-1; D ambiguous. This CDR3 has 10 amino acids. Germline loops: CDR1 DFQATT, CDR2 SNEGSKA (reference sequence). V lost 4 bases and J lost 2, with 0 bases in between. The CDR3, as DNA: TGCAGTGCTACCTACAATGAGCAGTTCTTC. Protein: CSATYNEQFF.

The chain links TRBV6-2 or TRBV6-3 to TRBJ2-3; the match to TRBD2 covers 13 bases. This CDR3 is 16 amino acids long. Trimming removed 5 bases from V and 4 bases from J; junction bases left unmatched: 6. Germline CDR1 and CDR2: MNHEY and SVGEGT. CDR3: CASSTRTSGSPDTQYF. In DNA form, the CDR3 reads TGTGCCAGCAGTACTAGGACTAGCGGGAGCCCAGATACGCAGTATTTT.

J is TRBJ2-1 and V is TRBV5-4; 10 bases map to TRBD1. Trimming took 4 bases from V and 12 from J; bases not matched to a gene: 16. Germline V gene data show CDR1 as SGHNT and CDR2 as YYREEE (reference sequence). This CDR3 is built from 16 residues. This CDR3 reads CASSPRDRGHLNRQFF. Here the CDR3 DNA reads TGTGCCAGCAGCCCCAGGGACAGGGGCCACCTCAATAGGCAGTTCTTC. The entire variable domain, with the rest obtained from reference TRBV5-4 and TRBJ2-1, is as follows: ETGVTQSPTHLIKTRGQQVTLRCSSQSGHNTVSWYQQALGQGPQFIFQYYREEENGRGNFPPRFSGLQFPNYSSELNVNALELDDSALYLCASSPRDRGHLNRQFFGPGTRLTVL.

This chain connects TRBV7-2 to TRBJ1-6, with 7 bases aligning to TRBD1. J gave up 7 bases and V 4 bases, and 13 bases lay outside the gene matches. Per the germline V gene, CDR1 is SGHTA and CDR2 is FQGNSA. The CDR3 sequence is 17 residues long. The CDR3 is CASSSTDRYRPNSPLHF. The CDR3 DNA follows: TGTGCCAGCAGCTCCACGGACAGGTACAGGCCAAATTCACCCCTCCACTTT.